This entry concerns a single TCR beta chain. Its antigen is unknown. Each CDR3 protein is one row after TCRdb ran MiXCR on the 5' RACE reads. The table records 450,000 to 650,000 distinct CDR3 sequences, nearly 15% of them present only once. This sample was included in a study of identical twins. Findings of the study overall: Excess twin sharing in beta out-of-frame sequences was weaker. Potential partial confounding of zero-insertion analyses by invariant MAIT and iNKT cells was noted. Memory repertoires lacked the insertion deficit that abundant cord blood beta clonotypes showed.

This sample also belongs to another study, concerning yellow fever vaccine responses in identical twins. This second report adds: Vaccine-induced T cell responses in twins were reportedly observed to appear partly convergent, partly personalized.

The TCR originated in a young woman in good health. The source material was CD4+ T cells sorted from blood.

The DNA of the CDR3 is TGCAGTGCTAGTCCCGCGGGGGGGCTGACAGATACGCAGTATTTT. Translation gives CSASPAGGLTDTQYF. V gene TRBV20-1 combines with J gene TRBJ2-3; 9 bases fit TRBD2. After removal of 3 bases from V and 3 bases from J, the junction contained 7 bases not matched to a gene. The length of the CDR3 is 15 residues. Germline V gene data show CDR1 as DFQATT and CDR2 as SNEGSKA (reference sequence).